This is a list of T cell receptor beta chains from one sample in a study of CD8 T cells in ankylosing spondylitis. One entry per CDR3 protein results from TCRdb running MiXCR on the 5' RACE reads. The table includes over 150,000 distinct CDR3 sequences, roughly 13% detected once. Material: blood, either unsorted or a sorted T cell fraction (not recorded which). The receptors come from a male donor with ankylosing spondylitis or in good health (not recorded which). The CDR3 runs from the conserved cysteine through the conserved F or W. D genes are given only for firm matches. Size tells how often a clone was seen (once, few, many) or the class of an expanded clone, and some rows leave it out.

D | J | V | size | DNA | CDR3
NA | TRBJ1-5 | TRBV7-9 | few | TGTGCCAGCAGCTTGGAGAGCAATCAGCCCCAGCATTTT | CASSLESNQPQHF
TRBD2 | TRBJ2-3 | TRBV4-2 | NA | TGTGCCAGCAGCCGGGGACTACCGGACACAGATACGCAGTATTTT | CASSRGLPDTDTQYF
NA | TRBJ2-3 | TRBV27 | few | TGTGCCAGCAGTTGCGCCCAGGGATACCATTTACCCACAGATACGCAGTATTTT | CASSCAQGYHLPTDTQYF
NA | TRBJ2-1 | TRBV6-5 | NA | TGTGCCAGCAGTTACTCGCAGGGAGATTACAATGAGCAGTTCTTC | CASSYSQGDYNEQFF
NA | TRBJ1-2 | TRBV12-3/TRBV12-4 | NA | TGTGCCAGCAGTTCAGGGGTAGATGGCTACACCTTC | CASSSGVDGYTF
NA | TRBJ2-7 | TRBV27 | few | TGTGCCAGCAGTTTAGGGCAGGGGTTCTACGAGCAGTACTTC | CASSLGQGFYEQYF
NA | TRBJ2-2 | TRBV12-3/TRBV12-4 | NA | TGTGCCAGCAGTTTTGGAGGGTTAGGAGTCGGGCAGCTGTTTTTT | CASSFGGLGVGQLFF
TRBD2 | TRBJ2-1 | TRBV7-8 | few | TGTGCCAGCAGCTTAGATCGGGAGGGACCCTACAATGAGCAGTTCTTC | CASSLDREGPYNEQFF
TRBD1 | TRBJ2-5 | TRBV28 | few | TGTGCCAGCAGCGGTTCAGGGGGCGGCGTGGCGTTTGGCCAAGAGACCCAGTACTTC | CASSGSGGGVAFGQETQYF
TRBD1 | TRBJ2-2 | TRBV20-1 | NA | TGCAGTGCGGGACAGCCGAACACCGGGGAGCTGTTTTTT | CSAGQPNTGELFF
TRBD2 | TRBJ2-1 | TRBV3-1 | few | TGTGCCAGCAGCCAAGAGGGACTAGCGGGAGATGGTGAGCAGTTCTTC | CASSQEGLAGDGEQFF
NA | TRBJ2-3 | TRBV4-1 | few | TGCGCCAGCAGCAAAATCACGGGTGTCCCTAGCACAGATACGCAGTATTTT | CASSKITGVPSTDTQYF
NA | TRBJ2-2 | TRBV15 | few | TGTGCCACCAGCAGAGTGGGGGCTGAGCTGTTTTTT | CATSRVGAELFF
TRBD2 | TRBJ2-2 | TRBV10-3 | few | TGTGCCATCAGTGTATCTAGCGGGGGCACCGGGGAGCTGTTTTTT | CAISVSSGGTGELFF
NA | TRBJ1-4 | TRBV4-1 | many | TGCGCCAGCAGCCAAGCACAGGGAGGTGAAAAACTGTTTTTT | CASSQAQGGEKLFF
NA | TRBJ1-1 | TRBV7-9 | few | TGTGCCAGCAGCTTACTCGGTGAGTCTGAAGCTTTCTTT | CASSLLGESEAFF
NA | TRBJ2-1 | TRBV20-1 | NA | TGCAGTGCTAGCGAATTCCGCGGCTCCTACAATGAGCAGTTCTTC | CSASEFRGSYNEQFF
TRBD1 | TRBJ2-5 | TRBV12-3/TRBV12-4 | few | TGTGCCAGCAATGGTCAGGGGGAGAAAGAGACCCAGTACTTC | CASNGQGEKETQYF
TRBD2 | TRBJ2-1 | TRBV29-1 | NA | TGCAGCGTTGAAAAGGACCTCGGGGCTAGCGGGCACCTCTACCCCTACAATGAGCAGTTCTTC | CSVEKDLGASGHLYPYNEQFF
TRBD1 | TRBJ1-2 | TRBV11-3 | few | TGTGCCAGCAGCCCCAGGGACAGTCTGGAAGGCTACACCTTC | CASSPRDSLEGYTF
TRBD2 | TRBJ2-3 | TRBV20-1 | NA | TGCAGTGCTAGAGATCACCCTAGCGGGAGGGATACGCAGTATTTT | CSARDHPSGRDTQYF
NA | TRBJ2-1 | TRBV2 | NA | TGTGCCAGCAGTGAGGGCAGGGGATATGAGCAGTTCTTC | CASSEGRGYEQFF
TRBD2 | TRBJ2-3 | TRBV5-1 | few | TGCGCCAGCAGCTCCTCCCTAGCGGGGGGGAGCACAGATACGCAGTATTTT | CASSSSLAGGSTDTQYF
TRBD2 | TRBJ2-7 | TRBV11-2 | few | TGTGCCAGCAGCTTAGGGGGACTAGGAGCCTACGAGCAGTACTTC | CASSLGGLGAYEQYF
TRBD2 | TRBJ2-1 | TRBV10-3 | many | TGTGCCATCAGTGAGAGGACTAGCGGAGGCCCCTACAATGAGCAGTTCTTC | CAISERTSGGPYNEQFF
NA | TRBJ1-5 | TRBV20-1 | NA | TGCAGTGCTAGTATCGGGGACGGAGGCAATCAGCCCCAGCATTTT | CSASIGDGGNQPQHF
TRBD2 | TRBJ2-7 | TRBV12-5 | few | TGTGCTAGTGGTTTTAGCGGGGACGAGCAGTACTTC | CASGFSGDEQYF
TRBD2 | TRBJ2-1 | TRBV11-2 | few | TGTGCCAGCAGCCCACGGACTAGCGGCCGATATTCCTACAATGAGCAGTTCTTC | CASSPRTSGRYSYNEQFF
TRBD2 | TRBJ2-3 | TRBV27 | few | TGTGCCAGCAGTTTCCTGACTAGCGGGAGAGGTTGGACAGATACGCAGTATTTT | CASSFLTSGRGWTDTQYF
NA | TRBJ2-7 | TRBV12-3/TRBV12-4 | few | TGTGCCAGCAGGCAGACAGGCCAGTCCTACGAGCAGTACTTC | CASRQTGQSYEQYF
TRBD2 | TRBJ2-1 | TRBV7-6 | NA | TGTGCCAGCAGCGGAGGGACTAGCGGGAGAGAGGCGAATGAGCAGTTCTTC | CASSGGTSGREANEQFF
NA | TRBJ2-1 | TRBV9 | few | TGTGCCAGCAGCGTCATCACAGGATCATCCTACAATGAGCAGTTCTTC | CASSVITGSSYNEQFF
NA | TRBJ1-5 | TRBV7-6 | many | TGTGCCAGCAGCTTAGGAGGGGGAGGTAGCAATCAGCCCCAGCATTTT | CASSLGGGGSNQPQHF
NA | TRBJ2-7 | TRBV6-6 | NA | TGTGCCAGCAGTTATAACTTACTGGGGGAGCAGTACTTC | CASSYNLLGEQYF
NA | TRBJ2-3 | TRBV15 | NA | TGTGCCACCAGCAGAGATCCTAGGGCGGGCTTATGGGCAGATACGCAGTATTTT | CATSRDPRAGLWADTQYF
NA | TRBJ2-7 | TRBV30 | few | TGTGCCTGGACTAGCGACTACGAGCAGTACTTC | CAWTSDYEQYF
NA | TRBJ1-2 | TRBV14 | NA | TGTGCCAGCAGCCGGGTCCGGGGCTATGGCTACACCTTC | CASSRVRGYGYTF
NA | TRBJ1-1 | TRBV7-9 | many | TGTGCCAGCAGCTTATCGGGGGCGGTGAACACTGAAGCTTTCTTT | CASSLSGAVNTEAFF
TRBD2 | TRBJ2-3 | TRBV5-1 | NA | TGCGCCAGCAGCTTGGCGACTAGCGGAGACACAGATACGCAGTATTTT | CASSLATSGDTDTQYF
NA | TRBJ2-1 | TRBV9 | few | TGTGCCAGCAGCCCCCTGTGGGGACCAGGGACCCATGAGCAGTTCTTC | CASSPLWGPGTHEQFF